What follows are 19 T cell receptor beta chains derived from one specimen sequenced in a study of T cells in Graves' hyperthyroidism and ophthalmopathy (dated by TCRdb to the late 2010s). Library preparation employed multiplex PCR. Data came from an Illumina HiSeq 2000. The TCR beta CDR3 regions were amplified from RNA transcripts. The first round of RT-PCR for the TCR CDR3 was performed with the HTBI primer set and the Qiagen OneStep RT-PCR kit. The public sequencing data were trimmed at Q25 with fastp and processed into clonotypes with MiXCR by TCRdb, which kept only in-frame beta chains. Under each unique CDR3 protein, matching rows form one entry showing the most common genes and DNA. The sample table shows fewer than 350,000 distinct CDR3 sequences, and 13% are seen once. The ten largest account for approximately 8.6% of the sample. Input material: blood. The receptors stem from a woman under 40 with Graves' hyperthyroidism that later progressed to Graves' ophthalmopathy.

With respect to this clonotype: A much larger clone differs by one base, so this may be a read error. V usage is TRBV12-3 or TRBV12-4 and J usage is TRBJ2-1; no reliable D call. The CDR3 spans 14 residues. The CDR3 reads CASGLTGTYNEQFF. The CDR3 coding sequence is TGTGCCAGCGGTTTAACCGGCACCTACAATGAGCAGTTCTTC.

V gene TRBV14 combines with J gene TRBJ2-3; D is unresolved. The ends were cut back, 0 bases at V and 6 bases at J, with 7 bases in the middle. The CDR3 runs to 13 residues. CDR1 and CDR2 from the germline V gene are SGHDN and FVKESK. CDR3 in amino acids: CASSQDYMDTQYF. The CDR3 DNA reads as TGTGCCAGCAGCCAAGATTATATGGATACGCAGTATTTT. Full variable domain (outside the CDR3, taken from reference TRBV14 and TRBJ2-3): EAGVTQFPSHSVIEKGQTVTLRCDPISGHDNLYWYRRVMGKEIKFLLHFVKESKQDESGMPNNRFLAERTGGTYSTLKVQPAELEDSGVYFCASSQDYMDTQYFGPGTRLTVL.

This clonotype was found a few times. J is TRBJ2-3 and V is TRBV6-1, with D possibly being TRBD1 (5 bases). Trimming left V 5 bases short and J 4 bases short, with 16 bases between. CDR1 and CDR2 (germline): MNHNS, SASEGT. The CDR3 covers 15 residues. CDR3 in amino acids: CASSYGAGWADTQYF. The DNA of the CDR3 is TGTGCCAGCAGTTATGGGGCAGGGTGGGCAGATACGCAGTATTTT.

This clonotype showed up many times. The rearrangement links TRBV24-1 to TRBJ2-7; 11 nucleotides match TRBD1. This CDR3 spans 15 amino acids. Germline CDR1 KGHDR, CDR2 SFDVKD. The V gene end was trimmed by 7 bases and the J gene end by 1 base; junction bases not matched to a gene: 5. Here the CDR3 DNA reads TGTGCCACCAGCCCGGGACAGGGGGTATCCTACGAGCAGTACTTC. The encoded protein is CATSPGQGVSYEQYF.

This chain links TRBV16 with TRBJ2-2; a possible D gene is TRBD1 (6 bases). Trimming left V 5 bases short and J 5 bases short, with 9 bases between. Germline V gene data show CDR1 as KGHSY and CDR2 as FQNENV. The CDR3 length is 13 residues. The CDR3 coding sequence is TGTGCCAGCAGCGCGACAGGTACCGGGGAGCTGTTTTTT. Translation gives CASSATGTGELFF.

This clonotype was observed at least ten times. The chain employs TRBV7-2 and TRBJ1-1, with TRBD1 matching over 11 bases. J was trimmed by 1 base and V by 1 base; bases with no gene match: 11. This CDR3 comprises 19 residues. CDR1 is SGHTA and CDR2 is FQGNSA in the germline V gene. In DNA, the CDR3 is TGTGCCAGCAGCTTAGGATACCGACGGACAGGGGGCCGGAACACTGAAGCTTTCTTT. Residues: CASSLGYRRTGGRNTEAFF.

The table lists this clonotype with many counts. The rearrangement joins TRBV20-1 to TRBJ1-5, with no clear D. Germline V gene sequence: CDR1 DFQATT, CDR2 SNEGSKA (reference sequence). Between the trimmed V and J ends, which lost 3 bases and 0 bases, there was a span of 6 bases. The CDR3 consists of 13 residues. The CDR3 loop is CSARVYSNQPQHF. The CDR3 DNA follows: TGCAGTGCTAGGGTGTATAGCAATCAGCCCCAGCATTTT.

Ten or more counts support this clonotype. The gene calls are TRBV18 and TRBJ1-2; 7 positions match TRBD1. Germline-derived CDR1 and CDR2 are KGHSH and LQKENI. V dropped 4 bases and J dropped 0; count of bases not matched to a gene: 8. This CDR3 has 16 residues. In DNA, the CDR3 is TGTGCCAGCTCACGGACAGGTTCCGATACTAACTATGGCTACACCTTC. It yields the protein CASSRTGSDTNYGYTF.

This clonotype was observed many times. V usage is TRBV28 and J usage is TRBJ1-2; weak D call: TRBD1 (6 bases). Trimming took 7 bases from V and 2 from J, leaving 23 bases between them. Germline CDR1 MDHEN, CDR2 SYDVKM. The CDR3 is made up of 17 amino acids. CDR3 bases: TGTGCCAGCACATCCGGGGGCGCGCCCCATCTCAACTATGGCTACACCTTC. This translates into CASTSGGAPHLNYGYTF.

This clonotype was seen only a few times. This may be a read error, as it is one base from a much larger clone. The V and J genes are TRBV6-1 and TRBJ1-1; a possible D gene is TRBD1 (5 bases). The CDR3 covers 14 residues. Germline values: CDR1 MNHNS, CDR2 SASEGT. CDR3 region: CAGSELGGNTEAFF. CDR3 DNA sequence: TGTGCCGGCAGTGAACTTGGGGGGAACACTGAAGCTTTCTTT.

Many counts were recorded for this clonotype. The J gene is TRBJ2-5, the V gene TRBV5-8; 13 bases are shared with TRBD2. This CDR3 has 17 amino acids. Germline assignment: CDR1 SGHTS and CDR2 YDEGEE. With V trimmed by 2 bases and J by 4 bases, 8 bases remained unmatched. The CDR3 coding sequence is TGTGCCAGCAGCTTTTCCTTGACTAGCGGGAGGTCAGAGACCCAGTACTTC. Protein: CASSFSLTSGRSETQYF.

This clonotype was counted at least ten times. The genes are TRBV5-8 and TRBJ2-3; TRBD2 might be the D (5 bases). This CDR3 spans 16 amino acids. Germline CDR1 is SGHTS and CDR2 is YDEGEE. With 3 bases removed from V and 2 bases from J, the gap between germline ends came to 16 bases. The DNA for the CDR3 is TGTGCCAGCAGCTGGGGAGACCCGGGTATCACAGATACGCAGTATTTT. It codes for CASSWGDPGITDTQYF. Supplemented by reference TRBV5-8 and TRBJ2-3, the full variable domain reads EAGVTQSPTHLIKTRGQQATLRCSPISGHTSVYWYQQALGLGLQFLLWYDEGEERNRGNFPPRFSGRQFPNYSSELNVNALELEDSALYLCASSWGDPGITDTQYFGPGTRLTVL.

The chain employs TRBV29-1 and TRBJ1-1, with unresolved D. The CDR3 has 12 amino acids. V was cut by 7 bases and J by 1 base, with 10 bases left in between. The germline gives CDR1 SQVTM, CDR2 ANQGSEA. The CDR3 region is CSALGWNTEAFF. The CDR3 coding sequence is TGCAGCGCCCTAGGGTGGAACACTGAAGCTTTCTTT.

The chain uses TRBV15 and TRBJ1-2; 9 bases are shared with TRBD1. CDR1 is LNHNV, CDR2 YYDKDF, per germline (reference sequence). The V gene end was trimmed by 6 bases and the J gene end by 8 bases; junction bases not matched to a gene: 10. The CDR3 length is 14 residues. This CDR3 is CATSRDRVARGYTF. CDR3 bases: TGTGCCACCAGTCGGGACAGGGTGGCTCGGGGCTACACCTTC.

The table lists this clonotype with many counts. The chain recombines TRBV20-1 with TRBJ2-3; 12 bases agree with TRBD2. Trimming took 6 bases from V and 4 from J; bases not matched to a gene: 5. The CDR3 loop spans 14 amino acids. In germline, CDR1 is DFQATT, CDR2 SNEGSKA (reference sequence). In DNA form, the CDR3 reads TGCAGTGCCCCCGGGACTAGCGGGTCAGATACGCAGTATTTT. Translated: CSAPGTSGSDTQYF.

This clonotype was observed many times. This chain joins TRBV11-1 and TRBJ1-1, with TRBD1 as a possible D gene (5 bases). The germline V gene has CDR1 SGHAT and CDR2 FQDESV (reference sequence). This CDR3 is 16 amino acids long. V was pared by 2 bases and J by 2 bases, with 15 bases between. CDR3 amino acids: CASSLLRDPFNTEAFF. The CDR3 nucleotides are TGTGCCAGCAGCTTACTCAGGGACCCATTTAACACTGAAGCTTTCTTT. Based on the CDR3 plus reference TRBV11-1 and TRBJ1-1, the full variable domain is EAEVAQSPRYKITEKSQAVAFWCDPISGHATLYWYRQILGQGPELLVQFQDESVVDDSQLPKDRFSAERLKGVDSTLKIQPAELGDSAMYLCASSLLRDPFNTEAFFGQGTRLTVV.

This clonotype was recorded many times. The chain has TRBV19 and TRBJ2-3, with 8 nucleotides matching TRBD2. The CDR3 totals 15 residues. Losses at the gene ends were 5 bases for V and 3 bases for J; bases not matched to a gene: 7. CDR1 is LNHDA, CDR2 SQIVND, per germline (reference sequence). CDR3 sequence: CASSSGLGLTDTQYF. Here the CDR3 DNA reads TGTGCCAGTAGTTCGGGACTAGGGCTGACAGATACGCAGTATTTT.

With regard to this clonotype: A much bigger clone sits one base away, suggesting this may be a read error. V is TRBV11-3 and J is TRBJ2-1, with D possibly matching TRBD1 (7 bases). This CDR3 region has 14 residues. The V gene lost 1 base and the J gene lost 8 bases, with 12 bases spanning the gap. Germline values: CDR1 SGHNT, CDR2 YENEEA. The CDR3 DNA is TGTGCCAGCAGCTTAGGTTCCAGGGGGGATGAGCAGTTCTTC. Translation: CASSLGSRGDEQFF.

This clonotype has only a few counts. A read error may produce the germline difference seen at one junction end. This chain connects TRBV10-3 to TRBJ2-1; weak D call: TRBD2 (5 bases). CDR3 length equals 14 residues. Germline-derived CDR1 and CDR2 are ENHRY and SYGVKD. CDR3 region: CATLRDGSYNEQLF. In DNA, the CDR3 is TGTGCCACCCTACGGGATGGGAGCTACAATGAGCAGCTCTTC.